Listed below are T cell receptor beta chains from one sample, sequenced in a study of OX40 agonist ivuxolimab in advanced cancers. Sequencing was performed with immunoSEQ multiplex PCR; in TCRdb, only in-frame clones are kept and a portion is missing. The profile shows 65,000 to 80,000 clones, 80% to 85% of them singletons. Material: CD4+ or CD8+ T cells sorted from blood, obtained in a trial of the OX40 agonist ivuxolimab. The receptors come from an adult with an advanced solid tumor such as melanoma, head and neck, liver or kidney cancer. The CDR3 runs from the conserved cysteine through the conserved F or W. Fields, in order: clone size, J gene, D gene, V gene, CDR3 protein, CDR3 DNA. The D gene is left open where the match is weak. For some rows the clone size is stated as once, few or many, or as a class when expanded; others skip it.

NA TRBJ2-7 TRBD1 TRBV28 CASSLLRQGEQYF TGTGCCAGCAGTTTACTCCGACAGGGGGAGCAGTACTTC
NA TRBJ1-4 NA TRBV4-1 CASSLKPGIVATNEKLFF TGCGCCAGCAGCCTTAAGCCGGGGATAGTTGCAACTAATGAAAAACTGTTTTTT
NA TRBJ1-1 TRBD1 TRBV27 CASSLGTGGRIAFF TGTGCCAGCAGTTTGGGGACAGGGGGCCGAATAGCTTTCTTT
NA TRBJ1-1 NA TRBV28 CASSLSRREAFF TGTGCCAGCAGTTTATCTCGGAGGGAAGCTTTCTTT
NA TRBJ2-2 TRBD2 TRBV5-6 CASSSLAGGLTGELFF TGTGCCAGCAGCTCGTTAGCGGGGGGGCTGACCGGGGAGCTGTTTTTT
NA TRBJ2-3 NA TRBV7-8 CASSSLPEGGMGGTQYF TGTGCCAGCAGCTCCCTCCCGGAGGGCGGCATGGGTGGTACGCAGTATTTT
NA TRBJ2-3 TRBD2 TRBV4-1 CASSQPTSGRSIDTQYF TGCGCCAGCAGCCAGCCCACTAGCGGGAGGAGTATAGATACGCAGTATTTT
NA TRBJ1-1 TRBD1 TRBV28 CASSLLNRGVDTEAFF TGTGCCAGCAGTTTATTGAACAGGGGTGTGGACACTGAAGCTTTCTTT
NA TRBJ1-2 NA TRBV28 CASRPRGMRGYTF TGTGCCAGCAGACCCCGGGGGATGCGTGGCTACACCTTC
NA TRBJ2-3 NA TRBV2 CASSGSSADTQYF TGTGCCAGCAGTGGTTCGAGCGCAGATACGCAGTATTTT
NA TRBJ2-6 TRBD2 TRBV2 CASSVSRTSASSGANVLTF TGTGCCAGCAGTGTTTCAAGGACTAGCGCTTCCTCTGGGGCCAACGTCCTGACTTTC
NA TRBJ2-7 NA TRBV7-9 CASSPAGGGGSGSYEQYF TGTGCCAGCAGCCCCGCTGGAGGAGGGGGTAGCGGCTCCTACGAGCAGTACTTC
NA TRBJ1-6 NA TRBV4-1 CASRSPENSPLHF TGCGCCAGCAGATCACCCGAGAATTCACCCCTCCACTTT
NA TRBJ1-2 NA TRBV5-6 CASSSWGSGYTF TGTGCCAGCTCCTCATGGGGGAGTGGCTACACCTTC
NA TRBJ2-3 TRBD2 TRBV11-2 CASSLILAGNTDTQYF TGTGCCAGCAGCTTAATACTAGCGGGTAACACAGATACGCAGTATTTT
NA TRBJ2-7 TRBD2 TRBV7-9 CASSLEPGGTYEQYF TGTGCCAGCAGCTTGGAACCGGGGGGAACCTACGAGCAGTACTTC
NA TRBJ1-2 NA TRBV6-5 CASSYSRRSPDGYTF TGTGCCAGCAGTTACTCTAGGCGATCCCCGGATGGCTACACCTTC
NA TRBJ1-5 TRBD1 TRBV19 CASSPKGPGQGPNQPQHF TGTGCCAGTAGTCCAAAGGGCCCGGGACAGGGCCCGAATCAGCCCCAGCATTTT
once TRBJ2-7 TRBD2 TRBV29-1 CSVLLADTSYEQYF TGCAGCGTCCTACTAGCGGATACTTCCTACGAGCAGTACTTC
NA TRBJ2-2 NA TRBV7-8 CASSPISGELFF TGTGCCAGCAGCCCGATATCCGGGGAGCTGTTTTTT
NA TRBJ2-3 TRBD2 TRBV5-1 CASGRELTDTQYF TGCGCCAGCGGGCGGGAGCTCACAGATACGCAGTATTTT
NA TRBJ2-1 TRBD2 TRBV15 CATASGSYNEQFF TGTGCCACCGCTAGCGGGAGTTACAATGAGCAGTTCTTC
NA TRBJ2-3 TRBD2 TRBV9 CASSQGLASTDTQYF TGTGCCAGCAGCCAGGGACTAGCAAGCACAGATACGCAGTATTTT
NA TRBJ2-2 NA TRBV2 CASARADTGELFF TGTGCCAGCGCGAGGGCCGACACCGGGGAGCTGTTTTTT
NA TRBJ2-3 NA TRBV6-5 CASSPKGPGDTQYF TGTGCCAGCAGTCCCAAGGGCCCGGGGGATACGCAGTATTTT
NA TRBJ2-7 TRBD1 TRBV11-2 CASTLTGGSYEQYF TGTGCCAGCACCTTGACAGGGGGAAGCTACGAGCAGTACTTC
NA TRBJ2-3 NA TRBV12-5 CASAIRLDTQYF TGTGCTAGTGCCATAAGACTAGATACGCAGTATTTT
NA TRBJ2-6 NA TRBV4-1 CASSVGSGANVLTF TGCGCCAGCAGTGTCGGGTCTGGGGCCAACGTCCTGACTTTC
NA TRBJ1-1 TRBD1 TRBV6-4 CASSDTDRGTRAFF TGTGCCAGCAGTGACACGGACAGGGGGACTCGCGCTTTCTTT
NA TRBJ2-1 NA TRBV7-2 CASSLPSSSYNEQFF TGTGCCAGCAGCTTACCCTCGAGCTCCTACAATGAGCAGTTCTTC
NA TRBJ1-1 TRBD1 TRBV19 CASSNRGVTEAFF TGTGCCAGTAGTAACAGGGGAGTAACTGAAGCTTTCTTT
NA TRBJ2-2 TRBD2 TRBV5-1 CASSSNPTSGMNTGELFF TGCGCCAGCAGCTCAAACCCCACTAGCGGGATGAACACCGGGGAGCTGTTTTTT
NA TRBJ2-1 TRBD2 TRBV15 CATSRELAGLSSYNEQFF TGTGCCACCAGCAGAGAACTAGCGGGTCTAAGCTCCTACAATGAGCAGTTCTTC
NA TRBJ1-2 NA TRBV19 CASSIGQLYGGYTF TGTGCCAGTAGTATAGGGCAGCTATATGGTGGCTACACCTTC
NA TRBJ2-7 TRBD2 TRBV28 CASSYPGTSGSYEQYF TGTGCCAGCAGTTACCCCGGGACTAGCGGGAGCTACGAGCAGTACTTC
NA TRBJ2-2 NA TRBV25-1 CASSSGWGELFF TGTGCCAGCAGCTCTGGATGGGGGGAGCTGTTTTTT
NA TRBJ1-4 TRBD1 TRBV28 CASLQGAEREKLFF TGTGCCAGCCTACAGGGGGCTGAACGGGAAAAACTGTTTTTT
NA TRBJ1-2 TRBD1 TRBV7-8 CASSLQGDYGYTF TGTGCCAGCAGCCTACAGGGGGACTATGGCTACACCTTC
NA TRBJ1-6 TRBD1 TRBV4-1 CASSQTGGNSPLHF TGCGCCAGCAGCCAGACAGGGGGTAATTCACCCCTCCACTTT
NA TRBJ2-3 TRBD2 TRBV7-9 CASSLSASGGTQYF TGTGCCAGCAGCTTAAGCGCTAGCGGGGGTACGCAGTATTTT
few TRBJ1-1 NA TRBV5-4 CASSTGPSTEAFF TGTGCCAGCAGCACCGGACCGAGCACTGAAGCTTTCTTT
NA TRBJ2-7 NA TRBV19 CASSLQGGSEQYF TGTGCCAGTAGCCTCCAGGGGGGCAGCGAGCAGTACTTC
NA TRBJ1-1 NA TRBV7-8 CASSLAKGSEAFF TGTGCCAGCAGCTTAGCGAAGGGTTCTGAAGCTTTCTTT
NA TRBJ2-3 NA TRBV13 CASSLNPVPQATQYF TGTGCCAGCAGCTTAAATCCCGTACCACAGGCTACGCAGTATTTT
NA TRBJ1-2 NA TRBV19 CASRNKNYGYTF TGTGCCAGTCGCAACAAAAACTATGGCTACACCTTC